The clone carrying this TCR beta chain was recorded a few times. Original data processing: How many nucleated cells were present was estimated from reference gene primer amplification. Sequenced by immunoSEQ multiplex PCR; TCRdb stores in-frame clones only, minus some. The V and J calls and clone size come from that table; D and trimming were worked out from the DNA. This sample has roughly 80,000 clones, with 82% found just once. The V and J ends lost 5 bases and 3 bases, in that order; junction bases with no gene match: 8. The CDR3 runs to 16 residues. Germline V CDR1 and CDR2: SGHAT, FQNNGV. This specimen comes from a study of blood T cell repertoires in COVID-19.

The clonotype comes from a human donor in a cohort sampled during active COVID-19. V usage is TRBV11-2 and J usage is TRBJ2-5; TRBD1 matches 11 bases. Input material: peripheral blood. CDR3: CASSARTGGAKETQYF. The CDR3 DNA reads as TGTGCCAGCAGCGCCCGGACAGGGGGCGCGAAAGAGACCCAGTACTTC.